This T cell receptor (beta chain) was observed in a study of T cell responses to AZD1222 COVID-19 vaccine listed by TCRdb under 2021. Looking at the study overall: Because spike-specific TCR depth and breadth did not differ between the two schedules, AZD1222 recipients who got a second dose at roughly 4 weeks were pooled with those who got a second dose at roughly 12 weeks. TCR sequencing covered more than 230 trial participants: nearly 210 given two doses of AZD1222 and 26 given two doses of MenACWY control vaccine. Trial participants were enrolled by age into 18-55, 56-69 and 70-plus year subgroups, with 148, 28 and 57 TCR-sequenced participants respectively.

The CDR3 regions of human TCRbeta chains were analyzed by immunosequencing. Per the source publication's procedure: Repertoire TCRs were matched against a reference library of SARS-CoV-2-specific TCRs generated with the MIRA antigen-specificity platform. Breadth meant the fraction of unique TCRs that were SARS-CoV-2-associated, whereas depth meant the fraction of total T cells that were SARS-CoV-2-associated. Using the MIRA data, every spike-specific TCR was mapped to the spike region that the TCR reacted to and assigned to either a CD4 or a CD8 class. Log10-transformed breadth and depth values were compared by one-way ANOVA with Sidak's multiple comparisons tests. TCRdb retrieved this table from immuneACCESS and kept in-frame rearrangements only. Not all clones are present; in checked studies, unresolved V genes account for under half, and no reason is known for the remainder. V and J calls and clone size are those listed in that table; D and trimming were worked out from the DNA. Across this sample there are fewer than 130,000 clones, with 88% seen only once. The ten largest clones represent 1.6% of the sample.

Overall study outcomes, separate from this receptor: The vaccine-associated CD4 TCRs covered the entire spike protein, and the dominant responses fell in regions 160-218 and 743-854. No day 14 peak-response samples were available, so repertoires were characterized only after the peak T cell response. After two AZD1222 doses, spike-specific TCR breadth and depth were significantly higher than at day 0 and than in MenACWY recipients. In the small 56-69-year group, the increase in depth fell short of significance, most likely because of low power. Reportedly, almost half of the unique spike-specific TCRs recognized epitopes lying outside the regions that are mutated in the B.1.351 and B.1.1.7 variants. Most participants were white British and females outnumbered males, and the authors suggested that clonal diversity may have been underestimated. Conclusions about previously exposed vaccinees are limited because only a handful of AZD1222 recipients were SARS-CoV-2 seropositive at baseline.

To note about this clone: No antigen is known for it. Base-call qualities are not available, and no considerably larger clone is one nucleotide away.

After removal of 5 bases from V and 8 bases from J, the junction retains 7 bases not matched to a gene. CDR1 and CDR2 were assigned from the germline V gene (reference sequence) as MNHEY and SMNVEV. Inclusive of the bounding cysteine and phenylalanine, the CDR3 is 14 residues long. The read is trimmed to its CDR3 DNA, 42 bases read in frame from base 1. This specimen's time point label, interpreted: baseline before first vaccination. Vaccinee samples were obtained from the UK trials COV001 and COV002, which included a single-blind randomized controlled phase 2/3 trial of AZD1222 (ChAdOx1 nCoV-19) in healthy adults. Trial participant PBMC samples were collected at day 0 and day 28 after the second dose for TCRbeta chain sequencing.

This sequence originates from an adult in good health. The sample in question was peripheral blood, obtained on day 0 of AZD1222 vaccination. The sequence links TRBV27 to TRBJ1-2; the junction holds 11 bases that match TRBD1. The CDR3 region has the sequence CASSQTDRGRGYTF. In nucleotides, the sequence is TGTGCCAGCAGTCAAACGGACAGGGGGCGCGGCTACACCTTC.